Listed here are 25 T cell receptor beta chains from one sample, sequenced in a study of T cell repertoires in cytomegalovirus infection. TCRdb called the reads again in MiXCR, with one record for every CDR3 protein. Here the sample spans 200,000 to 250,000 distinct CDR3 sequences, 20% to 25% being singletons. Specimen: CD8+ T cells from PBMCs. The source is a human donor in good health (CMV status not recorded). Some clones in this sample may be carry-over from other donors' samples.

The CDR3 bases are TGTGCCAGCAGTTTAGCGCCCGGGGACGGCTACACCTTC. This translates into CASSLAPGDGYTF. The chain carries TRBV12-3 or TRBV12-4 and TRBJ1-2; D might be TRBD1 (5 bases). The CDR3 is made up of 13 amino acids. Trimming shortened V by 0 bases and J by 8 bases, and 10 bases separated the two germline ends.

The chain carries TRBV2 and TRBJ2-3; D gene uncertain. V was pared by 10 bases and J by 0 bases, with 17 bases between. Germline V lookup: CDR1 SNHLY, CDR2 FYNNEI. This CDR3 is built from 15 residues. The CDR3 DNA reads as TGTGCCACCAACGAGGTCATCTTTAGCACAGATACGCAGTATTTT. As protein: CATNEVIFSTDTQYF.

This clonotype was seen a handful of times. The V call is TRBV3-1, the J call TRBJ2-1; TRBD2 might be the D (6 bases). Germline loops: CDR1 LGHDT, CDR2 YNNKEL (reference sequence). The CDR3 covers 14 residues. Trimming removed 1 base at V and 16 bases at J, with 20 bases between. The CDR3 region is CASSQAPGELATFF. The CDR3 bases are TGTGCCAGCAGCCAAGCCCCTGGTGAGCTAGCGACCTTCTTC.

As for this clonotype: The junction departs from germline at one end; a sequencing error may be responsible. The rearrangement joins TRBV5-6 to TRBJ2-1, with D perhaps assigned TRBD1 or TRBD2 (6 bases each). The germline V gene has CDR1 SGHDT and CDR2 YYEEEE. The CDR3 has 14 amino acids. The CDR3 region has the DNA TGTGCCAGCAACCACGGGGGCAGATACAATGAGCAGCTCTTC. Protein sequence: CASNHGGRYNEQLF. Combining the CDR3 with reference TRBV5-6 and TRBJ2-1 gives the whole variable domain DAGVTQSPTHLIKTRGQQVTLRCSPKSGHDTVSWYQQALGQGPQFIFQYYEEEERQRGNFPDRFSGHQFPNYSSELNVNALLLGDSALYLCASNHGGRYNEQLFGPGTRLTVL.

There are many counts of this clonotype. This chain connects TRBV12-3 or TRBV12-4 to TRBJ2-1, with 7 bases identical to TRBD1. The junction had 5 bases not matched to a gene; V was cut back by 7 bases and J by 2 bases. The CDR3 sequence is 14 residues long. The CDR3, as DNA: TGTGCCAGCACCGAGGGGGCGACCTACAATGAGCAGTTCTTC. It translates to CASTEGATYNEQFF.

There are a few counts of this clonotype. This chain links TRBV2 with TRBJ1-5, with D possibly TRBD1 on 5 matching bases. The CDR3 has 19 amino acids. V shed 3 bases and J shed 0 bases, with 21 bases lying between them. Germline V CDR1 and CDR2: SNHLY, FYNNEI. The CDR3 region has the DNA TGTGCCAGCAGTGATGGCCATGGGATTCACAGGAATAGCAATCAGCCCCAGCATTTT. Amino acids: CASSDGHGIHRNSNQPQHF.

This chain joins TRBV12-3 or TRBV12-4 and TRBJ2-2, with a possible D match to TRBD2 (5 bases). This CDR3 is built from 15 residues. V lost 6 bases, J lost 4 bases, and 15 bases lay in between. The CDR3 is CASSDYLVGTGELFF. DNA of the CDR3: TGTGCCAGCAGCGACTACCTAGTGGGCACCGGGGAGCTGTTTTTT.

This clonotype was recorded at least ten times. The chain carries TRBV2 and TRBJ2-1; weak D call: TRBD2 (7 bases). Trimming removed 11 bases from V and 12 bases from J, with 26 bases in between. Germline values: CDR1 SNHLY, CDR2 FYNNEI. This CDR3 is built from 14 residues. CDR3 sequence reads: CAVLGGAQPQGQFF. The DNA for the CDR3 is TGTGCCGTATTAGGGGGGGCTCAACCCCAGGGGCAGTTCTTC.

Notes on this clonotype: This may come from a read error, since a much larger clone is one base off. The rearrangement links TRBV7-2 to TRBJ1-1; no clear D. Germline assignment: CDR1 SGHTA and CDR2 FQGNSA. The CDR3 totals 13 residues. The CDR3 loop reads CASSPVGNTESFF. DNA of the CDR3: TGTGCCAGCAGCCCGGTGGGGAACACTGAATCTTTCTTT.

The table lists this clonotype with many counts. V and J are TRBV7-9 and TRBJ2-6, with D unclear. The CDR3 length is 15 residues. Germline V CDR1 and CDR2: SEHNR, FQNEAQ (reference sequence). Trimming removed 5 bases at V and 0 bases at J, with 8 bases between. The CDR3: CASSNDPSGANVLTF. CDR3 coding DNA: TGTGCCAGCAGCAATGACCCCTCTGGGGCCAACGTCCTGACTTTC.

The rearrangement uses TRBV20-1 and TRBJ2-3; 9 nucleotides line up with TRBD1. The germline CDR1 and CDR2 sequences are DFQATT and SNEGSKA (reference sequence). This CDR3 region has 17 residues. J gave up 1 base and V 4 bases, and 12 bases lay outside the gene matches. The CDR3: CSAMAMGQGFGTDTQYF. Written as DNA, the CDR3 is TGCAGTGCTATGGCGATGGGACAGGGCTTCGGCACAGATACGCAGTATTTT.

This clonotype has just a few counts. The V call is TRBV6-6, the J call TRBJ1-1; TRBD1 is a possible D gene (5 bases). The CDR3 is 15 residues long. The V and J ends lost 1 base and 1 base respectively, with 10 bases between them. CDR1 MNHNY and CDR2 SVGAGI come from the germline V gene (reference sequence). CDR3 amino acids: CASSYLGDTNTEAFF. In nucleotides, the CDR3 is TGTGCCAGCAGTTACTTAGGGGATACGAACACTGAAGCTTTCTTT.

In this sample, this clonotype turned up a few times. This chain uses TRBV19 with TRBJ2-7; the match to TRBD2 covers 10 bases. Germline trimming cut 3 bases from V and 6 bases from J; bases unmatched to any gene: 5. The V gene's germline CDR1 is LNHDA and CDR2 SQIVND (reference sequence). The CDR3 length is 14 residues. The CDR3 coding sequence is TGTGCCAGTAGTATGCTAGCGGGGGCAGCCGAGCAGTACTTC. Translation: CASSMLAGAAEQYF.

Remarks on this clonotype: A read error is possible here, since a much larger clone lies one base away. The chain is built from TRBV7-6 and TRBJ2-5; 10 nucleotides match TRBD2. V dropped 1 base and J dropped 6; count of bases not matched to a gene: 8. The CDR3 runs 16 residues. Germline V CDR1 and CDR2: SGHVS, FNYEAQ. The chain's CDR3 is CASSLVSGGDRKTQYF. CDR3 DNA sequence: TGTGCCAGCAGCTTAGTGAGCGGGGGGGATCGGAAGACCCAGTACTTC.

By sample fraction, this clonotype is medium-sized. The chain recombines TRBV7-6 with TRBJ2-1; 10 nucleotides line up with TRBD2. CDR3 length equals 18 residues. The V gene end was trimmed by 1 base and the J gene end by 9 bases; junction bases not matched to a gene: 15. The germline gives CDR1 SGHVS, CDR2 FNYEAQ. CDR3 residues: CASSLEGFRTSGGIEQFF. DNA for the CDR3: TGTGCCAGCAGCTTAGAAGGTTTCCGGACTAGCGGAGGGATTGAGCAGTTCTTC.

The chain uses TRBV11-2 and TRBJ2-1; D remains unclear. CDR1 and CDR2 (germline): SGHAT, FQNNGV. The CDR3 sequence is 17 residues long. V lost 0 bases and J 3 bases, leaving 15 bases between the germline ends. CDR3 coding DNA: TGTGCCAGCAGCTTAGACGGGTGGGCAGCAATCTACAATGAGCAGTTCTTC. It yields the protein CASSLDGWAAIYNEQFF. Supplemented by reference TRBV11-2 and TRBJ2-1, the full variable domain reads EAGVAQSPRYKIIEKRQSVAFWCNPISGHATLYWYQQILGQGPKLLIQFQNNGVVDDSQLPKDRFSAERLKGVDSTLKIQPAKLEDSAVYLCASSLDGWAAIYNEQFFGPGTRLTVL.

In this sample, this clonotype turned up a few times. The chain uses TRBV6-6 and TRBJ2-3; TRBD1 or TRBD2 may be the D gene (5 bases each). Germline V gene lookup returns CDR1 MNHNY and CDR2 SVGAGI (reference sequence). With 2 bases removed from V and 2 bases from J, the gap between germline ends came to 8 bases. CDR3 length: 14 amino acids. The CDR3 region is CASSYVGDTDTQYF. The CDR3 DNA reads TGTGCCAGCAGTTACGTGGGGGACACAGATACGCAGTATTTT.

This clonotype appeared a few times. The chain combines TRBV12-3 or TRBV12-4 with TRBJ2-3; D may be TRBD1 (5 bases). V was shortened by 6 bases and J by 6 bases, with 13 bases between the two germline ends. This CDR3 has 13 residues. The CDR3 DNA follows: TGTGCCAGCAGAAACGACAGACAGGATACGCAGTATTTT. It translates to CASRNDRQDTQYF.

In this sample, this clonotype turned up many times. This chain links TRBV7-9 with TRBJ1-4, with 12 nucleotides matching TRBD1. V trimming: 5 bases; J trimming: 2 bases; junction bases outside the gene matches: 3. The CDR3 spans 16 residues. Germline V gene data show CDR1 as SEHNR and CDR2 as FQNEAQ (reference sequence). CDR3 DNA sequence: TGTGCCAGCAGCAAGGGACAGGGGGCTACTAATGAAAAACTGTTTTTT. This gives the protein CASSKGQGATNEKLFF.

Ten or more counts support this clonotype. This chain links TRBV28 with TRBJ1-1; D not certain. Trimming took 6 bases from V and 0 from J, leaving 5 bases between them. The CDR3 extends over 12 amino acids. Germline V gene data show CDR1 as MDHEN and CDR2 as SYDVKM. The CDR3 region is CASRNMNTEAFF. The DNA for the CDR3 is TGTGCCAGCAGGAACATGAACACTGAAGCTTTCTTT.

The chain carries TRBV7-3 and TRBJ2-3; no clear D gene. CDR1 is SGHTA, CDR2 FQGTGA, per germline. The V end lost 3 bases, the J end lost 8 bases, and 12 bases lay between the germline ends. CDR3 length: 13 amino acids. This chain's CDR3 is CASSFLSLGTQYF. The CDR3 DNA follows: TGTGCCAGCAGCTTCCTCTCCCTGGGTACGCAGTATTTT.

The count of this clonotype is one. The J gene is TRBJ2-7, the V gene TRBV27; 11 bases are shared with TRBD1. V trimming: 0 bases; J trimming: 2 bases; junction bases outside the gene matches: 3. The germline CDR1 and CDR2 sequences are MNHEY and SMNVEV (reference sequence). The CDR3 is 16 residues long. The CDR3 nucleotides are TGTGCCAGCAGTTTATCGGGGACAGGGGGGCCCTACGAGCAGTACTTC. It specifies CASSLSGTGGPYEQYF.

This clonotype turned up a few times. The chain employs TRBV4-1 and TRBJ2-7, with TRBD2 as a possible D gene (5 bases). Germline V gene sequence: CDR1 MGHRA, CDR2 YSYEKL. The CDR3 totals 15 residues. Trimming stripped 0 bases from V and 3 bases from J, with 12 bases between. The CDR3: CASSQDSGEYYEQYF. In DNA form, the CDR3 reads TGCGCCAGCAGCCAAGATTCCGGGGAATACTACGAGCAGTACTTC.

This clonotype has at least ten counts. The gene calls are TRBV11-2 and TRBJ2-1; TRBD2 aligns across 16 bases. Trimming cost V 1 base and J 7 bases; bases outside gene matches: 10. This CDR3 is 19 amino acids long. Germline V CDR1 and CDR2: SGHAT, FQNNGV. The DNA for the CDR3 is TGTGCCAGCAGCTTAGGGACCCCGGGACTAGCGGGGGGGCGAAATGAGCAGTTCTTC. Protein product: CASSLGTPGLAGGRNEQFF.

This sequence joins TRBV19 and TRBJ1-6, with unresolved D. Trimming left V 0 bases short and J 0 bases short, with 3 bases between. Germline V lookup: CDR1 LNHDA, CDR2 SQIVND (reference sequence). The CDR3 extends over 15 amino acids. CDR3 bases: TGTGCCAGTAGTATAGACAGCTCCTATAATTCACCCCTCCACTTT. Its protein product is CASSIDSSYNSPLHF. Variable domain in full (rest from reference TRBV19 and TRBJ1-6): DGGITQSPKYLFRKEGQNVTLSCEQNLNHDAMYWYRQDPGQGLRLIYYSQIVNDFQKGDIAEGYSVSREKKESFPLTVTSAQKNPTAFYLCASSIDSSYNSPLHFGNGTRLTVT.